The sequence of this T cell receptor beta chain was determined in a study of cytomegalovirus exposure and HLA in healthy donors. General observations from the study: The study found most TCR sequences rare, yet found some public TCRs in many donors.

Remarks on this clone: The antigen remains unidentified.

Per the germline V gene, CDR1 is SGHRS and CDR2 is YFSETQ. The CDR3 loop spans 13 amino acids. The V end lost 0 bases, the J end lost 6 bases, and 6 bases lay between the germline ends. The protocol was immunoSEQ multiplex PCR, while the TCRdb copy is restricted to in-frame clones and leaves out a portion. The data contain 150,000 to 200,000 clones, around 82% of them singletons. Sequencing was done on a sample of PBMCs. This chain connects TRBV5-1 to TRBJ2-2, with D unclear. This receptor was identified in a young man in good health and CMV-seropositive. The CDR3 region is CASSLARSGELFF. In DNA form, the CDR3 reads TGCGCCAGCAGCTTGGCTAGATCCGGGGAGCTGTTTTTT.